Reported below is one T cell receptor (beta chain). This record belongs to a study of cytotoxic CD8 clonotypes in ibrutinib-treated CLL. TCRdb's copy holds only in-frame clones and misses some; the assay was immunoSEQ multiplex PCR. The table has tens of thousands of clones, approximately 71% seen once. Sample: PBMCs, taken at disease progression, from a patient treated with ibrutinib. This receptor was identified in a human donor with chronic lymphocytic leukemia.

The CDR3 coding sequence is TGTGCCAGCAGTCCGGGGAGCGGCTGGGCAGATACGCAGTATTTT. Residues: CASSPGSGWADTQYF. The chain links TRBV25-1 to TRBJ2-3, with D possibly being TRBD2 (5 bases). CDR3 length equals 15 residues. Germline V gene lookup returns CDR1 MGHDK and CDR2 SYGVNS. V shed 5 bases and J shed 4 bases, with 16 bases lying between them.